The 24 T cell receptor beta chains listed next were all sequenced from one sample in a study of immune evolution from preneoplasia to lung adenocarcinoma. The table came from immunoSEQ multiplex PCR; TCRdb's copy has only in-frame clones and leaves some out. This table has about 7,400 clones, approximately 80% appearing once. Sequenced sample: FFPE adjacent normal lung tissue. The receptors stem from a person aged 65-85 years with lung adenocarcinoma.

This clone was seen only a few times. The chain carries TRBV9 and TRBJ1-1, with D possibly being TRBD1 (5 bases). The CDR3 spans 12 residues. Germline CDR1 SGDLS, CDR2 YYNGEE. V was trimmed by 4 bases and J by 11 bases, leaving 15 bases between them. The CDR3 is CASSPTVGRAFF. The CDR3 bases are TGTGCCAGCAGCCCCACGGTGGGGCGGGCTTTCTTT.

The V and J genes are TRBV7-8 and TRBJ2-4; weak D call: TRBD1 (6 bases). V was clipped by 4 bases and J by 6 bases, with 7 bases between them. The CDR3 totals 12 residues. CDR1 and CDR2 from the germline V gene are SGHVS and FQNEAQ. CDR3 in DNA: TGTGCCAGCAGCTCGGACAGAAACATTCAGTACTTC. Its protein is CASSSDRNIQYF.

The rearrangement uses TRBV10-3 and TRBJ2-7; possible D gene TRBD1, 5 bases. Trimming shortened V by 2 bases and J by 2 bases, and 10 bases separated the two germline ends. The CDR3 sequence is 14 residues long. Per the germline V gene, CDR1 is ENHRY and CDR2 is SYGVKD. The DNA of the CDR3 is TGTGCCATCAGTGAGGGAACAGGAACCTACGAGCAGTACTTC. It translates to CAISEGTGTYEQYF.

The chain uses TRBV5-1 and TRBJ1-5, with D unresolved. V lost 0 bases and J lost 0, with 1 base in between. The CDR3 is 13 residues long. Germline loops: CDR1 SGHRS, CDR2 YFSETQ. The CDR3 bases are TGCGCCAGCAGCTTGGGTAGCAATCAGCCCCAGCATTTT. Its protein product is CASSLGSNQPQHF.

As to this clone: A junction boundary mismatches the germline segment, possibly from a read error. Other DNA sequences in the same sample also yield this CDR3. V gene TRBV7-9 combines with J gene TRBJ1-5, with D possibly matching TRBD1 (5 bases). Germline V gene lookup returns CDR1 SEHNR and CDR2 FQNEAQ (reference sequence). This CDR3 comprises 13 residues. The CDR3 spells CASSLGADQPQHF. As DNA, the CDR3 is TGTGCCAGCAGTTTAGGGGCTGATCAGCCCCAGCATTTT.

This sequence joins TRBV5-4 and TRBJ2-1; TRBD2 is a possible D gene (5 bases). The CDR3 sequence is 13 residues long. Per the germline V gene, CDR1 is SGHNT and CDR2 is YYREEE (reference sequence). Trimming cost V 4 bases and J 5 bases, with 10 bases left between them. CDR3 sequence: CASSPLGDNEQFF. CDR3 DNA sequence: TGTGCCAGCAGCCCCCTCGGGGACAATGAGCAGTTCTTC.

The CDR3 region is CAISGGYEQYF. For the CDR3, the DNA is TGTGCCATCAGTGGAGGGTACGAGCAGTACTTC. This chain uses TRBV10-3 with TRBJ2-7; D is perhaps TRBD2 (5 bases). Germline V gene sequence: CDR1 ENHRY, CDR2 SYGVKD. V lost 4 bases to trimming and J lost 4 bases, with 5 bases between them. This CDR3 is built from 11 residues.

This chain joins TRBV15 and TRBJ1-5, with TRBD1 identical over 11 bases. V lost 4 bases to trimming and J lost 5 bases; unmatched junction nucleotides: 4. CDR1 is LNHNV and CDR2 is YYDKDF in the germline V gene (reference sequence). The CDR3 is 15 amino acids. CDR3 nucleotides: TGTGCCACCAGCACCTGGGACAGGGGGGATCAGCCCCAGCATTTT. Translation: CATSTWDRGDQPQHF.

In its sample, this clone was seen a few times. The chain couples TRBV19 to TRBJ1-2; possibly TRBD1 for D (6 bases). The CDR3 length is 14 residues. Trimming pared 5 bases from V and 8 bases from J, leaving 18 bases between. Germline V lookup: CDR1 LNHDA, CDR2 SQIVND (reference sequence). The CDR3 protein is CASSPNYRVGGYTF. CDR3 DNA sequence: TGTGCCAGTAGTCCGAACTACAGGGTAGGCGGCTACACCTTC.

This chain joins TRBV9 and TRBJ2-7; D gene ambiguous. The ends were cut back, 0 bases at V and 2 bases at J, with 9 bases in the middle. CDR3 size: 14 residues. The germline CDR1 and CDR2 sequences are SGDLS and YYNGEE. Here the CDR3 reads CASSVGGATYEQYF. The CDR3 nucleotides read TGTGCCAGCAGCGTAGGGGGTGCCACCTACGAGCAGTACTTC.

The rearrangement joins TRBV28 to TRBJ1-1; D is unresolved. V was cut by 8 bases and J by 1 base, with 14 bases left in between. The germline gives CDR1 MDHEN, CDR2 SYDVKM. The CDR3 is 14 amino acids. The CDR3 region has the DNA TGTGCCAGCGCGCGGTCCGTCGAGAACACTGAAGCTTTCTTT. This sequence encodes CASARSVENTEAFF.

The CDR3 bases are TGTGCCAGCAGTATTACCACCGTCTCTGGAAACACCATATATTTT. Encoded protein: CASSITTVSGNTIYF. The chain couples TRBV6-6 to TRBJ1-3; no clear D gene. Germline V gene data show CDR1 as MNHNY and CDR2 as SVGAGI (reference sequence). The CDR3 totals 15 residues. V dropped 5 bases and J dropped 0 bases, with 11 bases sitting between them.

This chain joins TRBV14 and TRBJ1-3; D might be TRBD1 (5 bases). V was shortened by 8 bases and J by 0 bases, with 8 bases between the two germline ends. CDR1 is SGHDN, CDR2 FVKESK, per germline. The CDR3 sequence is 13 residues long. CDR3 sequence: CASRQSSGNTIYF. In DNA form, the CDR3 reads TGTGCCAGCCGACAGAGCTCTGGAAACACCATATATTTT.

This rearrangement joins TRBV7-3 to TRBJ2-5; 7 positions match TRBD2. Germline lookup yields CDR1 SGHTA and CDR2 FQGTGA. The V gene end was trimmed by 0 bases and the J gene end by 1 base; junction bases not matched to a gene: 5. The CDR3 is 16 residues long. The CDR3 DNA sequence: TGTGCCAGCAGCTTAACCGCTCCTAGCGGCCAAGAGACCCAGTACTTC. Protein: CASSLTAPSGQETQYF.

CDR3 sequence: CASSSQGALPYEQYF. The CDR3 bases are TGTGCCAGCAGTTCTCAGGGGGCCCTTCCCTACGAGCAGTACTTC. The chain joins TRBV5-6 to TRBJ2-7, with 8 bases identical to TRBD1. V gave up 5 bases and J gave up 2 bases; unmatched junction bases: 9. The V gene's germline CDR1 is SGHDT and CDR2 YYEEEE. The CDR3 is made up of 15 amino acids. The full variable domain, with the rest looked up from reference TRBV5-6 and TRBJ2-7, is DAGVTQSPTHLIKTRGQQVTLRCSPKSGHDTVSWYQQALGQGPQFIFQYYEEEERQRGNFPDRFSGHQFPNYSSELNVNALLLGDSALYLCASSSQGALPYEQYFGPGTRLTVT.

The CDR3 protein is CASSLMWTDDYNEQFF. CDR3 nucleotide sequence: TGTGCCAGCAGCTTAATGTGGACCGACGATTACAATGAGCAGTTCTTC. The chain employs TRBV11-2 and TRBJ2-1; no firm D call. Germline loops: CDR1 SGHAT, CDR2 FQNNGV. CDR3 size: 16 residues. V was clipped by 2 bases and J by 4 bases, with 15 bases between them.

The chain couples TRBV28 to TRBJ2-1; possibly TRBD1 or TRBD2 for D (5 bases each). The CDR3 runs 12 residues. Trimming left V 4 bases short and J 15 bases short, with 16 bases between. From germline, CDR1 is MDHEN and CDR2 SYDVKM. The CDR3 loop reads CASSSTTSGRFF. DNA of the CDR3: TGTGCCAGCAGTTCCACGACATCGGGACGGTTCTTC. Full variable domain (outside the CDR3, taken from reference TRBV28 and TRBJ2-1): DVKVTQSSRYLVKRTGEKVFLECVQDMDHENMFWYRQDPGLGLRLIYFSYDVKMKEKGDIPEGYSVSREKKERFSLILESASTNQTSMYLCASSSTTSGRFFGPGTRLTVL.

In its sample, this clone was seen a few times. J is TRBJ1-2 and V is TRBV6-5, with 7 bases matching TRBD1. V lost 5 bases to trimming and J lost 0 bases; unmatched junction nucleotides: 6. The CDR3 runs to 15 residues. Germline V CDR1 and CDR2: MNHEY, SVGAGI. The CDR3 region is CASSPQGGSNYGYTF. In nucleotides, the CDR3 is TGTGCCAGCAGTCCGCAGGGGGGATCTAACTATGGCTACACCTTC.

The chain is built from TRBV18 and TRBJ1-4; D remains ambiguous. Germline assignment: CDR1 KGHSH and CDR2 LQKENI. Trimming pared 1 base from V and 5 bases from J, leaving 2 bases between. The CDR3 is 12 amino acids. Here the CDR3 reads CASSPQNEKLFF. Written as DNA, the CDR3 is TGTGCCAGCTCACCACAGAATGAAAAACTGTTTTTT. The full variable domain, completed using reference TRBV18 and TRBJ1-4, is NAGVMQNPRHLVRRRGQEARLRCSPMKGHSHVYWYRQLPEEGLKFMVYLQKENIIDESGMPKERFSAEFPKEGPSILRIQQVVRGDSAAYFCASSPQNEKLFFGSGTQLSVL.

V is TRBV6-5 and J is TRBJ1-6; D remains unclear. Germline lookup yields CDR1 MNHEY and CDR2 SVGAGI. The CDR3 runs 13 residues. V dropped 4 bases and J dropped 8 bases, with 9 bases sitting between them. CDR3 bases: TGTGCCAGCAGTTTCGCCCGGGATTCACCCCTCCACTTT. The encoded protein is CASSFARDSPLHF.

The chain combines TRBV7-8 with TRBJ2-1; possible D gene TRBD1, 6 bases. CDR3 length: 15 residues. Germline CDR1 and CDR2: SGHVS and FQNEAQ. Trimming left V 2 bases short and J 0 bases short, with 8 bases between. The CDR3 DNA sequence: TGTGCCAGCAGCTTAACAGGGCGCTCCTACAATGAGCAGTTCTTC. Translation gives CASSLTGRSYNEQFF.

The chain is built from TRBV9 and TRBJ1-1, with 8 bases that match TRBD1. The germline V gene encodes CDR1 SGDLS and CDR2 YYNGEE. The ends lost 0 bases at V and 7 bases at J; junction bases unmatched: 8. The length of the CDR3 is 15 residues. The CDR3 DNA is TGTGCCAGCAGCGTAGCTACAGGGGGAAGATTTGAAGCTTTCTTT. Translation: CASSVATGGRFEAFF.

The V gene is TRBV27, the J gene TRBJ2-7; D might be TRBD1 or TRBD2, each matching 5 bases. Germline V gene data show CDR1 as MNHEY and CDR2 as SMNVEV (reference sequence). The CDR3 runs 13 residues. Trimming stripped 6 bases from V and 4 bases from J, with 13 bases between. The CDR3 is CASSQGTAYEQYF. CDR3 DNA: TGTGCCAGCAGCCAAGGGACCGCTTACGAGCAGTACTTC.

This clone was seen a handful of times. The gene calls are TRBV19 and TRBJ1-2; tentative D call: TRBD1 (5 bases). The germline V and J ends were trimmed by 5 bases and 11 bases, with 27 bases remaining between them. The CDR3 contains 16 residues. Per the germline V gene, CDR1 is LNHDA and CDR2 is SQIVND (reference sequence). The CDR3 region is CASSSQSRGEKGSYTF. CDR3 nucleotides: TGTGCCAGTAGTTCACAATCCCGTGGGGAGAAGGGGAGTTACACCTTC.